A selection of T cell receptor beta chains follows, all from one sample in a study of Ad26.COV2.S vaccination and SARS-CoV-2 variants. Sequencing was performed with immunoSEQ multiplex PCR; in TCRdb, only in-frame clones are kept and a portion is missing. The profile shows 300,000 to 400,000 clones, roughly 91% of them singletons. The sequencing here drew on peripheral blood, taken in a trial of Ad26.COV2.S vaccine versus placebo. The receptors were sampled from a person aged 18-65 years who received the Ad26.COV2.S COVID-19 vaccine or a placebo. CDR3s leave out the opening cysteine and the closing phenylalanine or tryptophan.

TRBJ1-2,TRBV3-1/TRBV3-2,ASSRDWNGYT
TRBJ1-2,TRBV24-1,ATSDLTRAYGYT
TRBJ1-6,TRBV11-2,ASSLSAPNSPLH
TRBJ1-1,TRBV6-5,ASSRGAGTEAF
TRBJ2-5,TRBV5-4,AGSLEGYRETQY
TRBJ2-7,TRBV6-4,ASSEFLAGEQY
TRBJ2-1,TRBV27,ATQRTSGRALGEQF
TRBJ1-4,TRBV7-9,ASSLVLLEGGANEKLF
TRBJ2-1,TRBV5-6,ASSPSLGNEQF
TRBJ1-4,TRBV19,ASSIQNGVLNEKLF
TRBJ1-4,TRBV11-3,ASSLRTGAIEKLF
TRBJ1-3,TRBV7-9,ASSSPPGTHFTIY
TRBJ2-2,TRBV19,ASSGIGTTVGTGELF
TRBJ1-2,TRBV6-5,ASRNTGERGYT
TRBJ1-1,TRBV5-1,ASSPDMNTEAF
TRBJ1-6,TRBV10-3,AIRRTENNSPLH
TRBJ1-5,TRBV5-5,ASSLGTLVDQPQH
TRBJ2-1,TRBV27,ASSLVGTVYNEQF
TRBJ2-2,TRBV12-5,ASGFGTGATGELF
TRBJ1-1,TRBV5-1,ASSLGSQPDTEAF
TRBJ2-2,TRBV28,ASGGGIHTGELF
TRBJ1-3,TRBV18,ASSPDLPGGNTIY
TRBJ2-7,TRBV9,ASSDGPEQY
TRBJ2-1,TRBV3-1/TRBV3-2,ASSQPGTSGYNEQF
TRBJ2-5,TRBV6-2/TRBV6-3,ASSYRGLAGETQY
TRBJ2-7,TRBV2,ATTGIHYEQY
TRBJ1-1,TRBV6-4,ASKISGENTEAF
TRBJ2-3,TRBV5-1,ASSLGLAETFTDTQY
TRBJ2-7,TRBV2,ASGGGPAYEQY
TRBJ2-1,TRBV11-3,ASSLDGVGEQF
TRBJ2-1,TRBV19,ASSQLAGGRNEQF
TRBJ1-1,TRBV7-2,ASSLEWDANTEAF
TRBJ1-2,TRBV7-8,ASSLVGDRVSNYGYT
TRBJ2-6,TRBV7-2,ASSFSGGSGANVLT
TRBJ1-1,TRBV7-9,ASSLAGQPNTEAF
TRBJ2-7,TRBV11-2,ASSLGGASYEQY
TRBJ1-1,TRBV2,ASGAGNTEAF
TRBJ2-7,TRBV14,ASSQGRAVYEQY
TRBJ2-7,TRBV15,ATSRDPGSYEQY
TRBJ2-5,TRBV5-1,ASSLDRGAGTQY
TRBJ2-5,TRBV5-1,ASSFKGSRAQETQY
TRBJ2-7,TRBV2,ASSEAGTGGHEQY
TRBJ2-3,TRBV4-2,ASSQGASGGPLMITDTQY
TRBJ2-1,TRBV2,ASSVRGLAGSEQF